The next 2 T cell receptor beta chains were all read from a single sample in a study of T-cell memory formation after mild COVID-19. Via MiXCR, TCRdb re-called the 5' RACE reads, giving one row per CDR3 protein. The profile shows just under 550,000 distinct CDR3 sequences, 20% of them singletons. Sequenced sample: PBMCs or a T cell subset sorted from them (not recorded which). Receptor source: an adult woman who had mild COVID-19 (a few samples of this study predate the infection). Cell type and time point are not known.

J is TRBJ1-6 and V is TRBV30; perhaps TRBD1 as D (5 bases). CDR3 length: 15 amino acids. Germline V gene lookup returns CDR1 GTSNPN and CDR2 SVGIG (reference sequence). V lost 3 bases to trimming and J lost 6 bases, with 15 bases between them. CDR3 region: CAWRTGGWGNSPLHF. The CDR3 DNA reads TGTGCCTGGAGGACCGGGGGGTGGGGTAATTCACCCCTCCACTTT.

This clonotype was counted only a few times. The rearrangement uses TRBV7-6 and TRBJ1-2; D not resolved. The V end lost 4 bases, the J end lost 4 bases, and 10 bases lay between the germline ends. This CDR3 spans 13 amino acids. Germline CDR1 is SGHVS and CDR2 is FNYEAQ. The CDR3 DNA follows: TGTGCCAGCAGCTCTGGATCCCTCTATGGCTACACCTTC. This codes for CASSSGSLYGYTF.